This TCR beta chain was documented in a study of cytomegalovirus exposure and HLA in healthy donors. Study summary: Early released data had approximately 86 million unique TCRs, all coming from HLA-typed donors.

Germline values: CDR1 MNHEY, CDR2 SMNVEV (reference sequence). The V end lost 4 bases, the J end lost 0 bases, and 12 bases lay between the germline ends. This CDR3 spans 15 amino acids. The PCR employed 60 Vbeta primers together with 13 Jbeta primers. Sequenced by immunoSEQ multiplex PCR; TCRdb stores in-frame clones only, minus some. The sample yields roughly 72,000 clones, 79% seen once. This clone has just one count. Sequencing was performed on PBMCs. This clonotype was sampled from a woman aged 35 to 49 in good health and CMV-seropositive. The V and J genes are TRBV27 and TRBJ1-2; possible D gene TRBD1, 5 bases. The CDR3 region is CASSSFRVSNYGYTF. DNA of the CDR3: TGTGCCAGCAGTTCCTTCAGGGTATCTAACTATGGCTACACCTTC.